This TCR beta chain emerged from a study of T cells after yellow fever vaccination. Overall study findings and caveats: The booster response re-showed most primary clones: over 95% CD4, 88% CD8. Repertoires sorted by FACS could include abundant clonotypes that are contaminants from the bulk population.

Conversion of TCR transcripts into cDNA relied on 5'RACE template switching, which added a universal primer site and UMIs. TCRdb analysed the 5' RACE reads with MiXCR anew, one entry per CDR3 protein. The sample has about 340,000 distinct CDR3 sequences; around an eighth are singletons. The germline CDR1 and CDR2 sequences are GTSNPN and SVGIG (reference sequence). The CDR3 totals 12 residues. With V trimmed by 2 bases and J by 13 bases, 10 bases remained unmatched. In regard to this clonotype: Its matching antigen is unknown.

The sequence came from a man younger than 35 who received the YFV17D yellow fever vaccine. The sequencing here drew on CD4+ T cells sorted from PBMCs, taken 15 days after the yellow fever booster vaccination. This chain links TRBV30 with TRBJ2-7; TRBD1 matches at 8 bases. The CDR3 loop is CAWSPQGTGEYF. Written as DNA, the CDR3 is TGTGCCTGGAGTCCACAGGGGACAGGCGAATACTTC.